The rows below give T cell receptor beta chains drawn from one sample of a study of CD8 T cells in Susac syndrome. From the immunoSEQ multiplex PCR reads, TCRdb called clonotypes with MiXCR, one entry per CDR3 protein. The sample yields about 120,000 distinct CDR3 sequences, around 94% seen once. Source material: CD8+ T cells from PBMCs. These receptors were obtained from a human donor with Susac syndrome. The CDR3 runs from the conserved cysteine through the conserved F or W. Each record gives: D gene, J gene, V gene, clone size, CDR3 DNA, CDR3 protein. A D gene is named only where the DNA matches it firmly. Clone size is stated in some rows and not others, as once, few, many or a class when expanded.

NA	TRBJ2-1	TRBV28	NA	TGTGCCAGCAGTTTCCCTAGTTGGGGCTATGAGCAGTTCTTC	CASSFPSWGYEQFF
TRBD2	TRBJ2-3	TRBV5-6	NA	TGTGCCAGCAGCCAAGGACTAGCGGGAGCGGCAGATACGCAGTATTTT	CASSQGLAGAADTQYF
TRBD1	TRBJ1-2	TRBV12-3/TRBV12-4	NA	TGTGCCAGCAGCGTCGGGACAGTTATTAACTATGGCTACACCTTC	CASSVGTVINYGYTF
NA	TRBJ1-2	TRBV12-3/TRBV12-4	NA	TGTGCCAGCAGCCCGAGCACAGGGTCCCCTGGAGGCTATGGCTACACCTTC	CASSPSTGSPGGYGYTF
NA	TRBJ2-4	TRBV5-5	NA	TGTGCCAGCAGCTTGGGTGTTTCCAGGACACTAGCCAAAAACATTCAGTACTTC	CASSLGVSRTLAKNIQYF
NA	TRBJ1-2	TRBV20-1	once	TGCAGTGCTAGACATAACAGGATTTCCTATGGCTACACCTTC	CSARHNRISYGYTF
NA	TRBJ1-1	TRBV19	NA	TGTGCCAGTAGTATCGGTCGGGGAAGCACTGAAGCTTTCTTT	CASSIGRGSTEAFF
NA	TRBJ2-2	TRBV27	few	TGTGCCAGCAGTTTCGGAGGGACCGGGGAGCTGTTTTTT	CASSFGGTGELFF
TRBD1	TRBJ2-5	TRBV4-3	NA	TGCGCCAGCAGCCGCGGACAGGGGGTAGAAGAGACCCAGTACTTC	CASSRGQGVEETQYF
NA	TRBJ1-6	TRBV12-5	once	TGTGCTAGTGGTTTGGTTACGGAGTCACCCCTCCACTTT	CASGLVTESPLHF
TRBD2	TRBJ2-1	TRBV6-6	once	TGTGCCAGCAGTGACGGACTAGCGGGACCAAATGAGCAGTTCTTC	CASSDGLAGPNEQFF
NA	TRBJ2-7	TRBV10-3	NA	TGTGCCATCAGTGACACGAGGTACTACGAGCAGTACTTC	CAISDTRYYEQYF
TRBD2	TRBJ2-1	TRBV12-3/TRBV12-4	NA	TGTGCCAGCAGTTTCGGGGGGGGGTACAATGAGCAGTTCTTC	CASSFGGGYNEQFF
TRBD2	TRBJ2-1	TRBV9	NA	TGTGCCAGCAGCGTAGAGGGTCTAGCGGGAGGGCCTAATTCCTACAATGAGCAGTTCTTC	CASSVEGLAGGPNSYNEQFF
NA	TRBJ1-5	TRBV12-5	NA	TGTGCTAGTGCCCTCACCTACTATCAGCCCCAGCATTTT	CASALTYYQPQHF
NA	TRBJ2-3	TRBV4-1	NA	TGCGCCAGCAGCCAAGGCCCGGGATTAACAGATACGCAGTATTTT	CASSQGPGLTDTQYF
NA	TRBJ2-3	TRBV20-1	NA	TGCAGTGCTAGAGATGAGAGACTTACGCAGTATTTT	CSARDERLTQYF
TRBD2	TRBJ2-1	TRBV12-3/TRBV12-4	NA	TGTGCCAGCAGACTAGCGGGAGCCTACAATGAGCAGTTCTTC	CASRLAGAYNEQFF
TRBD1	TRBJ1-3	TRBV15	NA	TGTGCCACCGGGGCGGACAGGGCGCCTGGAAACACCATATATTTT	CATGADRAPGNTIYF
NA	TRBJ1-1	TRBV2	NA	TGTGCCAGCAGCGAGAACCCAGAGCGGGAAACTGAAGCTTTCTTT	CASSENPERETEAFF
NA	TRBJ2-7	TRBV7-3	NA	TGTGCCAGCAGCGAGGGACCACTGAACGAGCAGTACTTC	CASSEGPLNEQYF
NA	TRBJ2-7	TRBV9	NA	TGTGCCAGCAGCGTAGGAGGGGTCCCCTACGAGCAGTACTTC	CASSVGGVPYEQYF
NA	TRBJ2-4	TRBV2	NA	TGTGCCAGCAGGGCCGGTATCGGGATTCAGTACTTC	CASRAGIGIQYF
TRBD2	TRBJ2-3	TRBV4-3	NA	TGCGCCAGCAGCCCCAAGCTGGGGACTAGCGGGGAACTAGGCACAGATACGCAGTATTTT	CASSPKLGTSGELGTDTQYF
NA	TRBJ1-1	TRBV27	few	TGTGCCAGCAGTTTAGTCGGGAACACTGAAGCTTTCTTT	CASSLVGNTEAFF
TRBD1	TRBJ2-7	TRBV30	few	TGTGCCTGGAGAAGCAGGGGGCTAGGCGAGCAGTACTTC	CAWRSRGLGEQYF
NA	TRBJ2-5	TRBV30	NA	TGTGCCTGGATGGCGGGATATGGAGAGACCCAGTACTTC	CAWMAGYGETQYF
TRBD1	TRBJ2-7	TRBV9	NA	TGTGCCAGCAGCCCCGGACAGGGGGAATACGAGCAGTACTTC	CASSPGQGEYEQYF
NA	TRBJ1-5	TRBV7-9	NA	TGTGCCAGCAGCTTAGCCGGGTTGGAAGGCAATCAGCCCCAGCATTTT	CASSLAGLEGNQPQHF
NA	TRBJ1-4	TRBV5-6	NA	TGTGCCAGCAGCTTGGCAGGGTTAACTAATGAAAAACTGTTTTTT	CASSLAGLTNEKLFF
NA	TRBJ1-3	TRBV27	NA	TGTGCCAGCAGTCCCCTATCGAAGGTCCGGGGCCCCTCTGGAAACACCATATATTTT	CASSPLSKVRGPSGNTIYF
TRBD1	TRBJ1-2	TRBV29-1	NA	TGCAGCGTTGGCGGGACAGGGCACTATGGCTACACCTTC	CSVGGTGHYGYTF
NA	TRBJ1-2	TRBV3-1	NA	TGTGCCAGCAGCCAAGACTGGGGACACCTCTATGGCTACACCTTC	CASSQDWGHLYGYTF
TRBD1	TRBJ1-5	TRBV4-2	NA	TGTGCCAGCAGGACGGACAGGACTAGCAATCAGCCCCAGCATTTT	CASRTDRTSNQPQHF
NA	TRBJ2-5	TRBV12-3/TRBV12-4	NA	TGTGCCAGCAGTCCCCTTATGGAACAAGAGACCCAGTACTTC	CASSPLMEQETQYF
NA	TRBJ2-1	TRBV20-1	NA	TGCAGTGCTATCGACCAGGACCACTCCTCCTACAATGAGCAGTTCTTC	CSAIDQDHSSYNEQFF
TRBD2	TRBJ2-7	TRBV12-3/TRBV12-4	once	TGTGCCAGCAGAACGGGACTAGCGCCCTACGAGCAGTACTTC	CASRTGLAPYEQYF
TRBD2	TRBJ2-1	TRBV4-1	NA	TGCGCCAGCAGCCCTACTTACAGCGGGAGGGCCGGTGAGCAGTTCTTC	CASSPTYSGRAGEQFF
NA	TRBJ1-1	TRBV7-8	NA	NA	CASSSSGVNTEAFF
NA	TRBJ2-1	TRBV20-1	NA	TGCAGTGCTAGAGGTCAGAATTACAATGAGCAGTTCTTC	CSARGQNYNEQFF
NA	TRBJ2-1	TRBV5-4	NA	TGTGCCAGCAGCATGGACCATAACAATGAGCAGTTCTTC	CASSMDHNNEQFF
TRBD1	TRBJ1-2	TRBV9	once	TGTGCCAGCAGCGCTCGACAGGGACCTTACTATGGCTACACCTTC	CASSARQGPYYGYTF
TRBD1	TRBJ1-2	TRBV6-4	NA	TGTGCCAGCAGTGACGACAGGGAGGGTCGCGGCTACACCTTC	CASSDDREGRGYTF
NA	TRBJ2-2	TRBV6-2/TRBV6-3	few	TGTGCCAGCAGTCCCTTACACACCGGGGAGCTGTTTTTT	CASSPLHTGELFF
NA	TRBJ2-2	TRBV19	NA	TGTGCCAGTAGTGACGAGACCCACGGCACCGGGGAGCTGTTTTTT	CASSDETHGTGELFF
NA	TRBJ1-1	TRBV4-2	NA	TGTGCCAGCAGCCAACTAACCGTCGACACCCCGAACACTGAAGCTTTCTTT	CASSQLTVDTPNTEAFF
NA	TRBJ2-4	TRBV3-1	NA	TGTGCCAGCAGCCCCGCAGCGGGTGGAAACATTCAGTACTTC	CASSPAAGGNIQYF
NA	TRBJ1-5	TRBV28	NA	TGTGCCAGCAGTCCCGAGGAGGGAGGCAATCAGCCCCAGCATTTT	CASSPEEGGNQPQHF
TRBD2	TRBJ2-1	TRBV7-9	NA	TGTGCCAGCAGCTTTTCAACTAGCGGGGGTTCCTACAATGAGCAGTTCTTC	CASSFSTSGGSYNEQFF
TRBD1	TRBJ2-7	TRBV6-1	NA	TGTGCCAGCAAGCCGGGACAGCTTTACGAGCAGTACTTC	CASKPGQLYEQYF
NA	TRBJ2-2	TRBV5-4	NA	TGTGCCAGCAGCTGGTCCACCGGGGAGCTGTTTTTT	CASSWSTGELFF
TRBD1	TRBJ1-5	TRBV5-6	once	TGTGCCAGCAGCGACGGTCCCGGGACAGGCCATCAGCCCCAGCATTTT	CASSDGPGTGHQPQHF
TRBD1	TRBJ1-6	TRBV12-5	NA	TGTGGTTCGGGACAGGGTAATTCACCCCTCCACTTT	CGSGQGNSPLHF